A selection of T cell receptor beta chains follows, all from one sample in a study of blood T cell repertoires in COVID-19. The repertoire was sequenced with immunoSEQ multiplex PCR; TCRdb's copy has only in-frame clones and lacks some. The table includes 60,000 to 75,000 clones, 79% detected once. Sequencing was carried out using peripheral blood. The receptors originated from a man aged 55 to 69 with active or convalescent COVID-19. CDR3s include the opening cysteine and the closing phenylalanine or tryptophan. Each record gives: J gene, clone size, V gene, CDR3 protein. Rows give clone size only sometimes, using once, few, many, or a class for an expanded clone.

J gene: TRBJ2-3
clone size: NA
V gene: TRBV19
CDR3 protein: CASSIDLPGTDTQYF

J gene: TRBJ1-4
clone size: few
V gene: TRBV19
CDR3 protein: CASSTPGQSTNEKLFF

J gene: TRBJ1-2
clone size: NA
V gene: TRBV29-1
CDR3 protein: CSVGQGAKGYTF

J gene: TRBJ2-7
clone size: NA
V gene: TRBV6-5
CDR3 protein: CASSYGTGGNEQYF

J gene: TRBJ1-1
clone size: NA
V gene: TRBV7-3
CDR3 protein: CASSTSTLAEAFF

J gene: TRBJ2-1
clone size: NA
V gene: TRBV6-1
CDR3 protein: CASSSLLDNEQFF

J gene: TRBJ1-1
clone size: NA
V gene: TRBV9
CDR3 protein: CASSVAGTGYTEAFF

J gene: TRBJ1-1
clone size: NA
V gene: TRBV5-1
CDR3 protein: CASSSGTGGTEAFF

J gene: TRBJ1-2
clone size: NA
V gene: TRBV6-1
CDR3 protein: CASSEEGTGEGGYTF

J gene: TRBJ2-2
clone size: NA
V gene: TRBV9
CDR3 protein: CASSGSSGPYTGELFF

J gene: TRBJ1-1
clone size: NA
V gene: TRBV11-2
CDR3 protein: CASSFQGRTEAFF

J gene: TRBJ1-2
clone size: NA
V gene: TRBV9
CDR3 protein: CASSAHRKYGYTF

J gene: TRBJ2-1
clone size: NA
V gene: TRBV9
CDR3 protein: CASSSERGERRSEQFF

J gene: TRBJ1-2
clone size: NA
V gene: TRBV29-1
CDR3 protein: CSVEGRQEKGYGYTF

J gene: TRBJ1-1
clone size: NA
V gene: TRBV19
CDR3 protein: CASRDRVMNTEAFF

J gene: TRBJ1-5
clone size: NA
V gene: TRBV28
CDR3 protein: CASSFLSGGDQPQHF

J gene: TRBJ1-4
clone size: once
V gene: TRBV5-4
CDR3 protein: CASSPTGGDRNEKLFF

J gene: TRBJ2-5
clone size: NA
V gene: TRBV27
CDR3 protein: CASSQEGETQYF

J gene: TRBJ2-1
clone size: NA
V gene: TRBV15
CDR3 protein: CATSRNRDSQFF

J gene: TRBJ1-1
clone size: NA
V gene: TRBV19
CDR3 protein: CASSIGDEAFF

J gene: TRBJ2-3
clone size: NA
V gene: TRBV4-1
CDR3 protein: CASNPGGYTDTQYF

J gene: TRBJ2-4
clone size: NA
V gene: TRBV10-3
CDR3 protein: CAISESSGLAKNIQYF

J gene: TRBJ2-7
clone size: once
V gene: TRBV10-3
CDR3 protein: CAISESRGGQYF

J gene: TRBJ1-3
clone size: NA
V gene: TRBV28
CDR3 protein: CASAGVSGNTIYF

J gene: TRBJ2-6
clone size: NA
V gene: TRBV10-3
CDR3 protein: CAISVDRAAGANVLTF

J gene: TRBJ2-7
clone size: few
V gene: TRBV5-5
CDR3 protein: CASSNTRDRSYEQYF

J gene: TRBJ1-1
clone size: NA
V gene: TRBV9
CDR3 protein: CASSVGGAEAFF

J gene: TRBJ2-7
clone size: NA
V gene: TRBV5-1
CDR3 protein: CASSLAPGLAGVASYEQYF

J gene: TRBJ1-5
clone size: NA
V gene: TRBV4-1
CDR3 protein: CASSQDFPIQAPQHF

J gene: TRBJ1-1
clone size: once
V gene: TRBV7-8
CDR3 protein: CASSLREGLEAFF

J gene: TRBJ2-5
clone size: NA
V gene: TRBV7-2
CDR3 protein: CASSLDWWATMETQYF

J gene: TRBJ1-2
clone size: NA
V gene: TRBV28
CDR3 protein: CASSADRYYGYTF

J gene: TRBJ2-1
clone size: NA
V gene: TRBV2
CDR3 protein: CASRSTGYSYNEQFF

J gene: TRBJ1-1
clone size: NA
V gene: TRBV9
CDR3 protein: CASSAGTWGQEAFF

J gene: TRBJ2-5
clone size: NA
V gene: TRBV18
CDR3 protein: CASSPVTGQETQYF

J gene: TRBJ2-1
clone size: NA
V gene: TRBV27
CDR3 protein: CASSPDRGRNEQFF

J gene: TRBJ2-2
clone size: NA
V gene: TRBV9
CDR3 protein: CASSVETVHTGELFF

J gene: TRBJ2-2
clone size: NA
V gene: TRBV7-3
CDR3 protein: CASSPQGAVAGELFF

J gene: TRBJ2-5
clone size: NA
V gene: TRBV6-1
CDR3 protein: CASSEISRGETQYF

J gene: TRBJ2-7
clone size: NA
V gene: TRBV7-9
CDR3 protein: CASSVGTGSSYEQYF

J gene: TRBJ1-2
clone size: NA
V gene: TRBV3-1/TRBV3-2
CDR3 protein: CASSQRTTAPDGYTF

J gene: TRBJ1-5
clone size: NA
V gene: TRBV10-2
CDR3 protein: CASTQGSLEQPQHF

J gene: TRBJ1-1
clone size: NA
V gene: TRBV10-3
CDR3 protein: CAISETLRGTEAFF

J gene: TRBJ1-4
clone size: NA
V gene: TRBV7-9
CDR3 protein: CASSLVSQGDEKLFF

J gene: TRBJ2-1
clone size: NA
V gene: TRBV3-1/TRBV3-2
CDR3 protein: CASSQVRDNEQFF

J gene: TRBJ2-6
clone size: many
V gene: TRBV29-1
CDR3 protein: CSVAGTSGGAGAGANVLTF

J gene: TRBJ1-2
clone size: NA
V gene: TRBV5-8
CDR3 protein: CASSLAAGRPYGYTF

J gene: TRBJ2-1
clone size: NA
V gene: TRBV20-1
CDR3 protein: CSASWGVNEQFF

J gene: TRBJ2-3
clone size: NA
V gene: TRBV11-3
CDR3 protein: CASSLSLDTQYF

J gene: TRBJ2-7
clone size: NA
V gene: TRBV7-3
CDR3 protein: CASSSPRCGGGAYEQYF